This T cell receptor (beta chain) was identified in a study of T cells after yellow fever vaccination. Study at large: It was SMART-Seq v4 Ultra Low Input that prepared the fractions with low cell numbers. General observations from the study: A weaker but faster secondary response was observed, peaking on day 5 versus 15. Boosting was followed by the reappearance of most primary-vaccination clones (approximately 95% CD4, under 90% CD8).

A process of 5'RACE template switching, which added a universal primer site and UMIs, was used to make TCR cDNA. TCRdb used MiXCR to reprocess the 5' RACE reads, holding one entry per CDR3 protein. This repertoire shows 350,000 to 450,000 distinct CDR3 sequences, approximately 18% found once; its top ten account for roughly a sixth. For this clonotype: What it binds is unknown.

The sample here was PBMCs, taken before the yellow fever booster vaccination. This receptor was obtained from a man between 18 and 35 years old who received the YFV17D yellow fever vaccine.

As DNA, the CDR3 is TGTGCCAGCAGCCCACCAGGGACAGGGGGCATAGATACGCAGTATTTT. Translating it yields CASSPPGTGGIDTQYF. The chain links TRBV7-3 to TRBJ2-3; TRBD1 aligns across 12 bases. The junction had 8 bases not matched to a gene; V was cut back by 5 bases and J by 5 bases. Germline V gene lookup returns CDR1 SGHTA and CDR2 FQGTGA. The CDR3 totals 16 residues.